A selection of T cell receptor beta chains follows, all from one sample in a study of response to subunit inactivated influenza vaccine. One entry per CDR3 protein results from TCRdb running MiXCR on the RT-PCR reads. The sample has some 850,000 distinct CDR3 sequences, about 18% seen once. The source material was PBMCs from blood, sampled 5 to 6 days after vaccination. These receptors were collected from a man between 50 and 59 years old who received an inactivated influenza vaccine. The CDR3 runs from the conserved cysteine through the conserved F or W. A D gene is named only where the DNA matches it firmly. Clone size is stated in some rows and not others, as once, few, many or a class when expanded.

V: TRBV24-1; J: TRBJ2-5; size: few; D: TRBD1; CDR3: CATSDPGQGSETQYF; DNA: TGTGCCACCAGTGACCCGGGACAGGGGAGTGAGACCCAGTACTTC
V: TRBV28; J: TRBJ2-2; size: few; D: .; CDR3: CASSRGGSFTGELFF; DNA: TGTGCCAGCAGTCGGGGAGGAAGTTTCACCGGGGAGCTGTTTTTT
V: TRBV4-3; J: TRBJ2-5; size: few; D: TRBD2; CDR3: CASSQSAGRGQETQYF; DNA: TGCGCCAGCAGCCAATCTGCAGGGAGGGGCCAAGAGACCCAGTACTTC
V: TRBV12-3/TRBV12-4; J: TRBJ2-5; size: few; D: .; CDR3: CASSYAGLQETQYF; DNA: TGTGCCAGCAGTTATGCCGGGTTGCAAGAGACCCAGTACTTC
V: TRBV5-1; J: TRBJ1-4; size: few; D: .; CDR3: CASSLVSERHEKLFF; DNA: TGCGCCAGCAGCTTGGTCTCTGAAAGACATGAAAAACTGTTTTTT
V: TRBV7-9; J: TRBJ2-3; size: .; D: .; CDR3: CASSLGVEPDTQYF; DNA: TGTGCCAGCAGCTTAGGAGTAGAGCCAGATACGCAGTATTTT
V: TRBV15; J: TRBJ2-4; size: few; D: .; CDR3: CATSRDAGPKNIQYF; DNA: TGTGCCACCAGCAGAGATGCGGGACCCAAAAACATTCAGTACTTC
V: TRBV7-8; J: TRBJ2-2; size: once; D: TRBD2; CDR3: CASSQGTSGSGELFF; DNA: TGTGCCAGCAGCCAGGGGACTAGCGGTTCCGGGGAGCTGTTTTTT
V: TRBV5-1; J: TRBJ2-2; size: .; D: TRBD1; CDR3: CASSSGQGRGISGELFF; DNA: TGCGCCAGCAGCTCCGGACAGGGAAGAGGTATAAGCGGGGAGCTGTTTTTT
V: TRBV20-1; J: TRBJ2-5; size: many; D: .; CDR3: CSARGPGQLETQYF; DNA: TGCAGTGCTAGAGGACCCGGACAGCTAGAGACCCAGTACTTC
V: TRBV4-1; J: TRBJ2-1; size: .; D: .; CDR3: CASSLLGQSLNEQFF; DNA: TGCGCCAGCAGCTTGCTTGGACAGAGTTTGAATGAGCAGTTCTTC
V: TRBV6-1; J: TRBJ2-5; size: few; D: .; CDR3: CASSPSVREETQYF; DNA: TGTGCCAGCAGCCCCTCCGTCAGAGAAGAGACCCAGTACTTC
V: TRBV6-5; J: TRBJ2-1; size: .; D: TRBD2; CDR3: CASSYMRTSENEQFF; DNA: TGTGCCAGCAGTTACATGAGGACTAGCGAGAATGAGCAGTTCTTC
V: TRBV6-4; J: TRBJ1-1; size: .; D: .; CDR3: CASSDHQEGGNTEAFF; DNA: TGTGCCAGCAGTGATCATCAGGAGGGGGGGAACACTGAAGCTTTCTTT
V: TRBV28; J: TRBJ2-1; size: many; D: .; CDR3: CASGQIPYNEQFF; DNA: TGTGCCAGCGGACAGATACCCTACAATGAGCAGTTCTTC
V: TRBV14; J: TRBJ1-1; size: few; D: .; CDR3: CASSQDRIGAFF; DNA: TGTGCCAGCAGCCAAGATAGGATAGGAGCTTTCTTT
V: TRBV3-1; J: TRBJ1-1; size: few; D: .; CDR3: CASSQQSTDTEAFF; DNA: TGTGCCAGCAGCCAACAGAGCACGGACACTGAAGCTTTCTTT
V: TRBV6-6; J: TRBJ1-5; size: .; D: .; CDR3: CASSSQGQQPQHF; DNA: TGTGCCAGCAGTTCCCAGGGGCAACAGCCCCAGCATTTT
V: TRBV7-7; J: TRBJ2-5; size: .; D: .; CDR3: CASSTSGQETQYF; DNA: TGTGCCAGCAGCACGTCTGGCCAAGAGACCCAGTACTTC
V: TRBV28; J: TRBJ2-7; size: .; D: TRBD1; CDR3: CASSLSPGTGGLEQYF; DNA: TGTGCCAGCAGTTTATCGCCCGGGACAGGAGGCCTGGAGCAGTACTTC
V: TRBV20-1; J: TRBJ2-1; size: .; D: .; CDR3: CSARDKDEQFF; DNA: TGCAGTGCTAGAGATAAGGATGAGCAGTTCTTC
V: TRBV4-3; J: TRBJ2-2; size: .; D: .; CDR3: CASSQERSGELFF; DNA: TGCGCCAGCAGCCAAGAACGGTCCGGGGAGCTGTTTTTT
V: TRBV12-3/TRBV12-4; J: TRBJ1-1; size: few; D: .; CDR3: CASSFNDANTEAFF; DNA: TGTGCCAGCAGTTTCAACGACGCGAACACTGAAGCTTTCTTT
V: TRBV7-2; J: TRBJ2-5; size: .; D: TRBD2; CDR3: CASSLDAGVTTQYF; DNA: TGTGCCAGCAGCTTAGATGCGGGAGTGACGACCCAGTACTTC
V: TRBV2; J: TRBJ1-4; size: .; D: .; CDR3: CASSDRGEKLFF; DNA: TGTGCCAGCAGTGACCGGGGGGAAAAACTGTTTTTT
V: TRBV5-1; J: TRBJ2-1; size: many; D: .; CDR3: CASRGPDNEQFF; DNA: TGCGCCAGCAGGGGCCCTGACAATGAGCAGTTCTTC
V: TRBV29-1; J: TRBJ2-3; size: .; D: .; CDR3: CSVYGQNTDTQYF; DNA: TGCAGCGTTTATGGACAGAACACAGATACGCAGTATTTT
V: TRBV9; J: TRBJ1-4; size: .; D: .; CDR3: CASSVDVMSERLFF; DNA: TGTGCCAGCAGCGTAGACGTGATGTCAGAAAGACTGTTTTTT
V: TRBV24-1; J: TRBJ1-5; size: .; D: .; CDR3: CATSDPGDYQPQHF; DNA: TGTGCCACCAGTGATCCGGGGGACTATCAGCCCCAGCATTTT
V: TRBV5-1; J: TRBJ2-1; size: .; D: .; CDR3: CASSLGPYSYNEQFF; DNA: TGCGCCAGCAGCTTAGGACCCTACTCCTACAATGAGCAGTTCTTC
V: TRBV6-5; J: TRBJ2-1; size: .; D: .; CDR3: CASTFRERGNEQFF; DNA: TGTGCCAGCACTTTCCGGGAAAGAGGGAATGAGCAGTTCTTC
V: TRBV20-1; J: TRBJ2-5; size: .; D: .; CDR3: CSFGGGAPQETQYF; DNA: TGCAGCTTCGGAGGGGGGGCTCCCCAAGAGACCCAGTACTTC
V: TRBV7-2; J: TRBJ2-1; size: few; D: .; CDR3: CASSLAYGRLVEQFF; DNA: TGTGCCAGCAGCTTAGCTTACGGCAGATTGGTTGAGCAGTTCTTC
V: TRBV12-3/TRBV12-4; J: TRBJ2-1; size: few; D: TRBD2; CDR3: CASSSSLAGIYNEQFF; DNA: TGTGCCAGCAGTTCCTCGCTAGCGGGAATCTACAATGAGCAGTTCTTC
V: TRBV5-1; J: TRBJ2-3; size: .; D: TRBD2; CDR3: CASSTRTSASTDTQYF; DNA: TGCGCCAGCAGCACCCGGACTAGCGCAAGCACAGATACGCAGTATTTT
V: TRBV29-1; J: TRBJ2-3; size: many; D: .; CDR3: CSVEDLTTSTDTQYF; DNA: TGCAGCGTTGAAGATCTTACGACTAGCACAGATACGCAGTATTTT
V: TRBV18; J: TRBJ2-5; size: .; D: TRBD1; CDR3: CASSQQGPQETQYF; DNA: TGTGCCAGCTCCCAACAGGGGCCACAAGAGACCCAGTACTTC
V: TRBV6-5; J: TRBJ1-1; size: many; D: .; CDR3: CASSYLPHGMNTEAFF; DNA: TGTGCCAGCAGTTACCTGCCACATGGAATGAACACTGAAGCTTTCTTT
V: TRBV5-1; J: TRBJ1-1; size: .; D: TRBD1; CDR3: CASSPGQAVEAFF; DNA: TGCGCCAGCAGCCCGGGACAGGCGGTTGAAGCTTTCTTT
V: TRBV29-1; J: TRBJ2-7; size: .; D: TRBD2; CDR3: CSVDLAGGGRNEQYF; DNA: TGCAGCGTTGACCTGGCGGGAGGGGGTAGGAACGAGCAGTACTTC
V: TRBV15; J: TRBJ2-6; size: .; D: TRBD2; CDR3: CATTSGADSGANVLTF; DNA: TGTGCCACCACTAGCGGGGCCGACTCTGGGGCCAACGTCCTGACTTTC
V: TRBV12-3/TRBV12-4; J: TRBJ1-2; size: few; D: .; CDR3: CASRGDRRWSGYTF; DNA: TGTGCCAGCAGGGGGGACCGCCGCTGGTCTGGCTACACCTTC
V: TRBV6-1; J: TRBJ2-5; size: .; D: .; CDR3: CASSESGYGETQYF; DNA: TGTGCCAGCAGTGAATCCGGTTATGGGGAGACCCAGTACTTC
V: TRBV15; J: TRBJ2-7; size: many; D: .; CDR3: CATSREGSSYEQYF; DNA: TGTGCCACCAGCAGAGAGGGGAGTTCCTACGAGCAGTACTTC
V: TRBV20-1; J: TRBJ2-7; size: many; D: TRBD2; CDR3: CSASGRNEQYF; DNA: TGCAGTGCTAGCGGGAGGAACGAGCAGTACTTC
V: TRBV20-1; J: TRBJ1-2; size: few; D: .; CDR3: CSARAGGNYGYTF; DNA: TGCAGTGCTAGAGCGGGCGGGAACTATGGCTACACCTTC
V: TRBV11-1; J: TRBJ2-5; size: few; D: .; CDR3: CASSLGRHQETQYF; DNA: TGTGCCAGCAGCTTAGGAAGACACCAAGAGACCCAGTACTTC
V: TRBV20-1; J: TRBJ2-5; size: few; D: TRBD1; CDR3: CSARTPGQGAWETQYF; DNA: TGCAGTGCTAGGACACCGGGACAGGGGGCTTGGGAGACCCAGTACTTC
V: TRBV9; J: TRBJ2-5; size: few; D: TRBD2; CDR3: CASSAPGLAQETQYF; DNA: TGTGCCAGCAGCGCTCCGGGACTAGCGCAAGAGACCCAGTACTTC
V: TRBV6-2/TRBV6-3; J: TRBJ1-1; size: .; D: TRBD1; CDR3: CASSALTGVYTEAFF; DNA: TGTGCCAGCAGTGCGCTAACAGGGGTATACACTGAAGCTTTCTTT
V: TRBV5-5; J: TRBJ2-1; size: .; D: .; CDR3: CASSLGVTTFF; DNA: TGTGCCAGCAGCTTGGGAGTGACCACGTTCTTC
V: TRBV6-2/TRBV6-3; J: TRBJ2-7; size: .; D: TRBD2; CDR3: CATTVTSGSSEQYF; DNA: TGTGCCACCACCGTCACTAGCGGGAGCTCCGAGCAGTACTTC
V: TRBV12-3/TRBV12-4; J: TRBJ2-7; size: .; D: TRBD2; CDR3: CASSPRGVGGSYEQYF; DNA: TGTGCCAGCAGCCCACGGGGGGTGGGGGGATCCTACGAGCAGTACTTC